This entry describes one T cell receptor (beta chain). These data come from a study of T cells after yellow fever vaccination. TCRdb passed the 5' RACE reads through MiXCR, listing each CDR3 protein once. The sample has about 210,000 distinct CDR3 sequences; roughly 6.8% are singletons. The sequence was obtained from a man aged 25-45 years who received the YFV17D yellow fever vaccine. The starting material was CD4+ T cells sorted from PBMCs, obtained on the day of the yellow fever booster vaccination.

The CDR3 here is CASGRDTISYEQYF. CDR3 nucleotides: TGTGCCAGCGGCCGGGACACCATCTCCTACGAGCAGTACTTC. The V and J genes are TRBV27 and TRBJ2-7; weak D call: TRBD1 (6 bases). The CDR3 has 14 residues. V lost 8 bases to trimming and J lost 0 bases, with 14 bases between them. CDR1 and CDR2 (germline): MNHEY, SMNVEV (reference sequence).